This paragraph covers one T cell receptor (beta chain) sequence. Its specificity is unknown. V was clipped by 1 base and J by 1 base, with 17 bases between them. Germline V gives CDR1 SGHTA, CDR2 FQGNSA. The CDR3 runs 17 residues. The targeted sequencing depth was 1 in 200,000 to 1 in 1 million T cells. Libraries were prepared by immunoSEQ multiplex PCR; TCRdb keeps only in-frame clonotypes and omits some of them. The sample holds around 97,000 clones, 70% to 80% seen once. The data derive from a study of cytotoxic CD8 clonotypes in ibrutinib-treated CLL. TCR beta library input comprised around 2 micrograms of genomic DNA from cryopreserved PBMCs. Study-level points and caveats: Public clonotypes showed up rarely, and on treatment they shrank or held steady.

The rearrangement links TRBV7-2 to TRBJ2-7; the D is unclear. This clonotype originated in a human donor with chronic lymphocytic leukemia. The sample consisted of PBMCs, taken after 12 months of ibrutinib treatment. DNA of the CDR3: TGTGCCAGCAGCTTAGAAACAGCTCTTCTACCTTCCTACGAGCAGTACTTC. This sequence encodes CASSLETALLPSYEQYF.